Listed below are T cell receptor beta chains from one sample, sequenced in a study of glioma-infiltrating T cells after dendritic cell vaccination. TCRdb keeps only in-frame clones here, not all; method: immunoSEQ multiplex PCR. The table has tens of thousands of clones, more than 65% seen once. Here the sequenced sample was blood, taken before dendritic cell vaccination. The source of these receptors is a human donor with glioblastoma. Each CDR3 is given with its conserved first and last residue. A D gene is named only where the DNA matches it firmly. Clone sizes are given selectively: once, few, many, or a class where the clone is expanded.

J gene	V gene	D gene	clone size	CDR3 protein	CDR3 DNA
TRBJ2-5	TRBV5-1	NA	NA	CASSPGGGATQETQYF	TGCGCCAGCAGCCCCGGCGGGGGCGCCACCCAAGAGACCCAGTACTTC
TRBJ1-1	TRBV29-1	NA	NA	CSATTGTNTEAFF	TGCAGCGCTACGACAGGCACGAACACTGAAGCTTTCTTT
TRBJ2-1	TRBV6-6	NA	NA	CASSAGATILYNEQFF	TGTGCCAGCAGTGCAGGGGCCACCATACTTTACAATGAGCAGTTCTTC
TRBJ2-3	TRBV6-5	NA	few	CASSPGYASTDTQYF	TGTGCCAGCAGCCCGGGATACGCAAGCACAGATACGCAGTATTTT
TRBJ2-1	TRBV7-7	NA	once	CASSLGLYNEQFF	TGTGCCAGCAGCTTAGGTCTCTACAATGAGCAGTTCTTC
TRBJ1-2	TRBV25-1	NA	NA	CASSEFRSNYGYTF	TGTGCCAGCAGTGAATTTAGGAGTAACTATGGCTACACCTTC
TRBJ2-2	TRBV4-2	NA	NA	CASSPAQTTTNTGELFF	TGTGCCAGCAGCCCCGCCCAGACTACTACGAACACCGGGGAGCTGTTTTTT
TRBJ2-3	TRBV7-3	NA	NA	CASSSTRDGTDTQYF	TGTGCCAGCAGCTCGACTAGAGATGGCACAGATACGCAGTATTTT
TRBJ1-5	TRBV7-8	NA	NA	CASSPFTAGNQPQHF	TGTGCCAGCAGCCCATTCACTGCCGGCAATCAGCCCCAGCATTTT
TRBJ1-2	TRBV6-5	NA	NA	CASSYRVQSLNYGYTF	TGTGCCAGCAGTTATCGGGTCCAAAGCCTTAACTATGGCTACACCTTC
TRBJ2-7	TRBV6-1	NA	NA	CASSHYSEQYF	TGTGCCAGCAGTCACTACTCCGAGCAGTACTTC
TRBJ1-2	TRBV2	NA	few	CASRSGYGYTF	TGTGCCAGCAGATCAGGCTATGGCTACACCTTC
TRBJ1-5	TRBV7-2	NA	NA	CASSLARGQPQHF	TGTGCCAGCAGCTTAGCTAGGGGTCAGCCCCAGCATTTT
TRBJ1-5	TRBV19	TRBD1	NA	CASSIWAGGSPSNQPQHF	TGTGCCAGTAGTATCTGGGCAGGGGGCTCCCCTAGCAATCAGCCCCAGCATTTT
TRBJ1-2	TRBV2	TRBD1	NA	CASSTRTGADGYTF	TGTGCCAGCAGTACTAGGACAGGGGCTGATGGCTACACCTTC
TRBJ2-7	TRBV7-2	NA	NA	CASSLERGISSYEQYF	TGTGCCAGCAGCTTAGAGAGGGGGATCAGCTCCTACGAGCAGTACTTC
TRBJ2-2	TRBV10-3	NA	few	CAINSNTGELFF	TGTGCCATCAACTCCAACACCGGGGAGCTGTTTTTT
TRBJ2-3	TRBV7-9	TRBD2	NA	CASTITSGDTDTQYF	TGTGCCAGCACAATTACTAGCGGAGATACAGATACGCAGTATTTT
TRBJ2-3	TRBV7-2	NA	NA	CASSHRGVVVGYF	TGTGCCAGCAGCCACCGGGGAGTGGTGGTCGGGTATTTT
TRBJ2-3	TRBV2	TRBD2	NA	CASSVSGITDTQYF	TGTGCCAGTTCGGTTAGCGGGATAACAGATACGCAGTATTTT
TRBJ1-2	TRBV7-8	NA	NA	CASSLSRDGYTF	TGTGCCAGCAGCTTATCCAGGGATGGCTACACCTTC
TRBJ1-4	TRBV18	NA	NA	CASSPSGQSGEKLFF	TGTGCCAGCTCACCCTCCGGACAGTCCGGAGAAAAACTGTTTTTT
TRBJ1-2	TRBV9	NA	NA	CASSVARETF	TGTGCCAGCAGCGTAGCCAGGGAAACCTTC
TRBJ2-5	TRBV5-6	TRBD1	few	CASSPTGTAKETQYF	TGTGCCAGCAGCCCAACCGGGACAGCCAAAGAGACCCAGTACTTC
TRBJ1-1	TRBV7-9	TRBD1	NA	CASSQGQRNTEAFF	TGTGCCAGCAGCCAGGGACAGCGGAACACTGAAGCTTTCTTT
TRBJ1-5	TRBV10-3	NA	few	CAISEGAGDQPQHF	TGTGCCATCAGTGAGGGTGCAGGGGACCAGCCCCAGCATTTT
TRBJ2-2	TRBV7-2	TRBD2	NA	CASSIPGLAGGRTGELFF	TGTGCCAGCAGTATACCGGGACTAGCGGGAGGGCGGACCGGGGAGCTGTTTTTT
TRBJ1-2	TRBV2	NA	NA	CASAPLPQGHGYTF	TGTGCCAGCGCACCATTGCCACAGGGACATGGCTACACCTTC
TRBJ2-3	TRBV19	NA	NA	CASSRRTATSTDTQYF	TGTGCCAGTAGCAGGAGGACAGCCACTAGCACAGATACGCAGTATTTT
TRBJ1-2	TRBV11-2	NA	NA	CASSYREFRGYTF	TGTGCCAGCAGTTACAGGGAATTTAGAGGCTACACCTTC
TRBJ2-7	TRBV6-6	TRBD2	NA	CASSAGTSDYEQYF	TGTGCCAGCAGTGCCGGGACTAGTGACTACGAGCAGTACTTC
TRBJ1-2	TRBV5-1	NA	NA	CASSLMPVEARGYTF	TGCGCCAGCAGCTTGATGCCCGTGGAGGCGCGGGGCTACACCTTC
TRBJ1-5	TRBV6-6	NA	NA	CATTWSFNQPQHF	TGTGCCACTACTTGGAGCTTCAATCAGCCCCAGCATTTT
TRBJ1-2	TRBV19	TRBD1	NA	CASSISGTGANYGYTF	TGTGCCAGTAGTATATCGGGGACAGGAGCTAACTATGGCTACACCTTC
TRBJ2-3	TRBV29-1	TRBD1	NA	CSVAGTEQHTQYF	TGCAGCGTTGCGGGGACAGAGCAGCATACGCAGTATTTT
TRBJ2-6	TRBV5-1	TRBD1	few	CASSQGDSGANVLTF	TGCGCCAGCAGTCAGGGGGACTCTGGGGCCAACGTCCTGACTTTC
TRBJ2-3	TRBV18	NA	NA	CASSPSLASTDTQYF	TGTGCCAGCTCACCGAGTCTAGCGAGCACAGATACGCAGTATTTT
TRBJ1-1	TRBV6-5	TRBD1	NA	CASSYRQGAEAFF	TGTGCCAGCAGTTACAGACAGGGCGCTGAAGCTTTCTTT
TRBJ2-1	TRBV12-5	NA	NA	CASGLSRGVGNEQFF	TGTGCTAGTGGTTTGTCTCGGGGTGTTGGCAATGAGCAGTTCTTC
TRBJ1-4	TRBV5-1	NA	few	CASSLGQLNEKLFF	TGCGCCAGCAGCTTGGGACAGCTTAATGAAAAACTGTTTTTT
TRBJ2-1	TRBV5-1	NA	NA	CASSLGETKAEQFF	TGCGCCAGCAGCTTGGGGGAGACTAAGGCTGAGCAGTTCTTC
TRBJ1-1	TRBV7-9	TRBD1	NA	CASSPADRVGTEAFF	TGTGCCAGCAGCCCAGCGGACAGGGTGGGCACTGAAGCTTTCTTT
TRBJ2-3	TRBV29-1	TRBD2	few	CSVRTRRTDTQYF	TGCAGCGTCAGGACTAGACGCACAGATACGCAGTATTTT
TRBJ1-2	TRBV18	NA	NA	CASSSTRGYTF	TGTGCCAGCTCATCTACGCGCGGCTACACCTTC
TRBJ1-4	TRBV15	NA	NA	CATSSAVFYEKLFF	TGTGCCACCAGCAGTGCGGTGTTCTATGAAAAACTGTTTTTT
TRBJ1-5	TRBV6-1	NA	NA	CASSQGWGGGQPQHF	TGTGCCAGCTCCCAGGGTTGGGGTGGTGGTCAGCCCCAGCATTTT
TRBJ2-2	TRBV18	NA	NA	CATHLRGTASAGELFF	TGTGCCACCCACCTTAGGGGGACGGCGTCGGCCGGGGAGCTGTTTTTT
TRBJ1-2	TRBV10-3	NA	NA	CAISYRELYGYTF	TGTGCCATCAGCTACAGGGAGCTCTATGGCTACACCTTC
TRBJ2-7	TRBV7-9	NA	NA	CASSLDGVARSSYEQYF	TGTGCCAGCAGCTTAGACGGGGTAGCGCGGAGCTCCTACGAGCAGTACTTC
TRBJ2-7	TRBV18	TRBD1	NA	CASSPAAGGTYEQYF	TGTGCCAGCTCACCAGCGGCAGGGGGCACCTACGAGCAGTACTTC
TRBJ1-5	TRBV19	NA	NA	CASSKLADRDQQPQHF	TGTGCCAGTAGTAAATTAGCCGACCGTGATCAGCAGCCCCAGCATTTT
TRBJ1-1	TRBV30	NA	NA	CASLERRNTEAFF	TGTGCCTCCCTGGAGAGGCGGAACACTGAAGCTTTCTTT
TRBJ1-3	TRBV11-2	NA	NA	CASSLGRGTFSGNTIYF	TGTGCCAGCAGCTTAGGAAGGGGGACCTTCTCTGGAAACACCATATATTTT
TRBJ2-5	TRBV9	NA	NA	CASSVAQGPQETQYF	TGTGCCAGCAGCGTAGCGCAGGGTCCGCAAGAGACCCAGTACTTC
TRBJ1-5	TRBV19	NA	NA	CASSMSRGGDQPQHF	TGTGCCAGTAGTATGTCGAGGGGGGGAGATCAGCCCCAGCATTTT
TRBJ2-1	TRBV10-2	TRBD2	few	CASLPTLAGGREQFF	TGCGCCAGCCTCCCAACACTAGCGGGGGGGCGTGAGCAGTTCTTC
TRBJ1-4	TRBV5-1	TRBD1	NA	CASRKGQDFNEKLFF	TGCGCCAGCAGGAAGGGACAGGACTTTAATGAAAAACTGTTTTTT
TRBJ2-1	TRBV7-9	TRBD1	NA	CASALDLAGGFDEQFF	TGTGCCAGCGCGCTCGATCTCGCAGGGGGTTTCGATGAGCAGTTCTTC